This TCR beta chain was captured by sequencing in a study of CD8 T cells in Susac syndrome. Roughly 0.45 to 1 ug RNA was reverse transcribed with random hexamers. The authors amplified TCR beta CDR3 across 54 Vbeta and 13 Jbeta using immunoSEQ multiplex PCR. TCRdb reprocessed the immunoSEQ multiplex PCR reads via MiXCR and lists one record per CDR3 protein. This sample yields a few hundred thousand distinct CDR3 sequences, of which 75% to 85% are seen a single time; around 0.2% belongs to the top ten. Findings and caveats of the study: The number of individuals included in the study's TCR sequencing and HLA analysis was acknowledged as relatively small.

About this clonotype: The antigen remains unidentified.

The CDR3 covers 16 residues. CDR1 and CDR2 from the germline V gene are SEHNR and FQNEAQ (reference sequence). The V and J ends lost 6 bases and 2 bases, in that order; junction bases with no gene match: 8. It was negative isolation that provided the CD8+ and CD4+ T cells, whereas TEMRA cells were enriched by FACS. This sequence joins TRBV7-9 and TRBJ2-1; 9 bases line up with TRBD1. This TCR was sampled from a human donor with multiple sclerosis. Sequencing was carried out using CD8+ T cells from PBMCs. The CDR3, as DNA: TGTGCCAGCAGGGGACAGGGTTTCGGGGCCTACAATGAGCAGTTCTTC. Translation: CASRGQGFGAYNEQFF.